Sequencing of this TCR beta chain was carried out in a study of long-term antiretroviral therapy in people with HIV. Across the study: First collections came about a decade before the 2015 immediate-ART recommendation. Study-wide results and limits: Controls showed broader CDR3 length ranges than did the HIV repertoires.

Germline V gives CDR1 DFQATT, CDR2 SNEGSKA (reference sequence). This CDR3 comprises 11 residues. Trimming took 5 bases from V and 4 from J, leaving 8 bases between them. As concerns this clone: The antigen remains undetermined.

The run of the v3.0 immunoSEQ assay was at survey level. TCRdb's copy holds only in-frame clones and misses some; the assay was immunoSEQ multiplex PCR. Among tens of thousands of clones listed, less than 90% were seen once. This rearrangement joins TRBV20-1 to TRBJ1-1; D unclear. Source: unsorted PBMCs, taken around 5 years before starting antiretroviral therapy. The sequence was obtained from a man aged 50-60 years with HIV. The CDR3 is CSASGSTEAFF. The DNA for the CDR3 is TGCAGTGCTTCAGGAAGCACTGAAGCTTTCTTT.